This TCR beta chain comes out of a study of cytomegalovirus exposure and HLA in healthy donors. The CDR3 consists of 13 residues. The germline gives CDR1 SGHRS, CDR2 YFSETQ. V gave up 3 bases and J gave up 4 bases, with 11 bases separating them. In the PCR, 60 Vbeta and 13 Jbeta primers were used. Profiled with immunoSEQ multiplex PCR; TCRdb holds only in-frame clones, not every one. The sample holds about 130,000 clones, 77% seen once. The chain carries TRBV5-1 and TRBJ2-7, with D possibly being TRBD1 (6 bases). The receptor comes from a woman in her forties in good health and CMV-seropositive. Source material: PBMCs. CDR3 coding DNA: TGCGCCAGCAGCTCGGACAGACGATACGAGCAGTACTTC. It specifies CASSSDRRYEQYF.